This TCR beta chain was retrieved from a study of blood T cell repertoires in COVID-19. The CDR3 extends over 16 amino acids. The J segment lost 5 bases and the V segment lost 7 bases, leaving 9 bases of the junction unmatched. CDR1 is SNHLY and CDR2 is FYNNEI in the germline V gene. Authors' data handling: Using reference gene primer amplification, nucleated cell counts were estimated. Method: immunoSEQ multiplex PCR; TCRdb's copy keeps in-frame clones and lacks some. The D gene and trimming were derived from the DNA, and the V and J assignments and clone size from that table. The data hold some 250,000 clones, with approximately 83% observed a single time.

This chain links TRBV2 with TRBJ2-1; TRBD1 matches at 12 bases. The clonotype originates from a woman aged 30 to 39 who had recovered from COVID-19. What was sequenced was peripheral blood. The CDR3 region is CASTHGTGGADNEQFF. The CDR3 DNA sequence: TGTGCCAGCACGCACGGGACAGGGGGCGCCGACAATGAGCAGTTCTTC.